This T cell receptor beta chain comes out of a study of shared clonotypes between healthy human individuals. Regarding the study as a whole: Generation probabilities were higher for clonotypes shared across all four sorted-subset donors than for unshared ones.

This CDR3 is 15 amino acids long. Germline loops: CDR1 SGHRS, CDR2 YFSETQ. J lost 3 bases, V lost 4 bases, and 6 bases had no gene match. In regard to this clone: Antigen specificity is unknown. The same CDR3 arises from other DNA sequences in this sample as well.

Original methodology: Filtering of immunoSEQ junctional sequences could not match full-length read filtering. This table comes from immunoSEQ multiplex PCR, and its TCRdb copy is limited to in-frame clones, with some not included. The DNA was the basis for D and trimming; V, J and clone size are from that table. The sample gives over 1.5 million clones, 95% to 99% of which show up once; about 0.45% is in the top ten. The sequencing sample was made of naive CD4+ T cells sorted from blood. Specified subset: CD45RA+ positively selected. The TCR comes from a man aged 30-40 years in good health. This chain links TRBV5-1 with TRBJ2-3, with TRBD1 matching over 9 bases. The CDR3 is CASSRTGQGTDTQYF. CDR3 coding DNA: TGCGCCAGCAGCCGGACGGGACAGGGAACAGATACGCAGTATTTT.